The source of this TCR beta chain is a study of PD-L1 blockade in urothelial cancer. This clone occurred once. Germline assignment: CDR1 SGHVS and CDR2 FNYEAQ. The CDR3 loop spans 16 amino acids. Trimming stripped 5 bases from V and 5 bases from J, with 21 bases between. Stated time point: pretreatment peripheral blood. Only in-frame clones appear in the TCRdb table, and some are missing; sequencing was by immunoSEQ multiplex PCR. This sample has tens of thousands of clones, with 80% to 85% found just once. The receptor comes from a man aged 60 to 69 with urothelial cancer. The chain links TRBV7-6 to TRBJ2-5, with D perhaps matching TRBD1 (6 bases). The input for sequencing was PBMCs, taken around atezolizumab (anti-PD-L1) treatment. CDR3 sequence: CASSTTVRGMTETQYF. The CDR3 DNA reads TGTGCCAGCAGCACCACCGTAAGGGGGATGACCGAGACCCAGTACTTC.